A selection of T cell receptor beta chains follows, all from one sample in a study of blood T cell repertoires in COVID-19. Libraries were prepared by immunoSEQ multiplex PCR; TCRdb keeps only in-frame clonotypes and omits some of them. The sample consists of roughly 190,000 clones, about 75% of them appearing once. Material for sequencing was peripheral blood. The receptors derive from a woman aged 45-60 years with active or convalescent COVID-19. Both conserved end residues are part of each CDR3. A D gene is named only where the DNA matches it firmly. Clone size, where shown, is once, few, many, or a class for clones that have expanded.

j_call d_call v_call clone_size cdr3_nt cdr3_aa
TRBJ1-1 - TRBV12-3/TRBV12-4 - TGTGCCAGCAGTCTCGGAGTTTACACTGAAGCTTTCTTT CASSLGVYTEAFF
TRBJ1-5 - TRBV27 - TGTGCCAGCAGCCAGGGGAATAGCAATCAGCCCCAGCATTTT CASSQGNSNQPQHF
TRBJ2-1 TRBD2 TRBV9 - TGTGCCAGCAGCACACTAGCGGGCAGGTACAATGAGCAGTTCTTC CASSTLAGRYNEQFF
TRBJ1-1 - TRBV5-1 - TGCGCCAGCAGCCGACAGGCTACGAACACTGAAGCTTTCTTT CASSRQATNTEAFF
TRBJ1-2 - TRBV13 once TGTGCCAGCAGCTTAGGGTCGGGAGACATTAAGTCTGGCTACACCTTC CASSLGSGDIKSGYTF
TRBJ2-3 TRBD2 TRBV7-8 - TGTGCCAGCAGCTTACTAGCGGGAGGGCCGGGAGATACGCAGTATTTT CASSLLAGGPGDTQYF
TRBJ2-5 TRBD2 TRBV2 - TGTGCCAGCACGGGGCGGGAGGTCCAAGAGACCCAGTACTTC CASTGREVQETQYF
TRBJ2-5 - TRBV7-9 - TGTGCCAGCAGCCCTCAGCGGGTGGGGCAAAAGACCCAGTACTTC CASSPQRVGQKTQYF
TRBJ2-1 - TRBV5-6 - TGTGCCAGCAGCTTTGGGGACACCTACAATGAGCAGTTCTTC CASSFGDTYNEQFF
TRBJ2-5 TRBD2 TRBV5-5 - TGTGCCAGCAGGGGCGTGCCGACCAGCGGGGGCGAGACCCAGTACTTC CASRGVPTSGGETQYF
TRBJ1-1 - TRBV21-1 - TGTGCCAGCAGCAAAGCGGGGCGGCCGGGTCGTCCTAACACTGAAGCTTTCTTT CASSKAGRPGRPNTEAFF
TRBJ1-1 - TRBV28 - TGTGCCAGCAAACTGGGGGGGAACACTGAAGCTTTCTTT CASKLGGNTEAFF
TRBJ1-2 - TRBV21-1 - TGTGCCAGCAGCAAAGCCCCCGTGGAGACTAACTATGGCTACACCTTC CASSKAPVETNYGYTF
TRBJ2-2 TRBD2 TRBV28 once TGTGCCAGCAGTTTAGCGGGAGCGAACACCGGGGAGCTGTTTTTT CASSLAGANTGELFF
TRBJ2-4 TRBD2 TRBV6-1 - TGTGCCAGCAGTGAAGCTCGGGGGGTGGGAAACATTCAGTACTTC CASSEARGVGNIQYF
TRBJ2-2 - TRBV19 - TGTGCCAGTAGTATTATGAACACCGGGGAGCTGTTTTTT CASSIMNTGELFF
TRBJ2-1 - TRBV5-1 few TGCGCCAGCAGCTTACAGGGCCATGAGCAGTTCTTC CASSLQGHEQFF
TRBJ2-7 TRBD2 TRBV28 - TGTGCCAGCAGCATTGCGATTAGCGGGATAGGGCACGAGCAGTACTTC CASSIAISGIGHEQYF
TRBJ1-6 - TRBV19 - TGTGCCAGTAGTACTCAGGGGAATCACTATAATTCACCCCTCCACTTT CASSTQGNHYNSPLHF
TRBJ2-7 - TRBV30 few TGTGCCTGGAGTGGGCTAGCCTACGAGCAGTACTTC CAWSGLAYEQYF
TRBJ2-1 - TRBV11-3 once TGTGCCAGCAGTCTGTGGGGCGACAATGAGCAGTTCTTC CASSLWGDNEQFF
TRBJ1-2 - TRBV28 once TGTGCCAGCAGTTTTTTAGGGGCTGGGTATGGCTACACCTTC CASSFLGAGYGYTF
TRBJ2-1 - TRBV7-2 - TGTGCCAGCAGCTTAGCGGGAGGGGGGGCCGTAGATGAGCAGTTCTTC CASSLAGGGAVDEQFF
TRBJ2-1 - TRBV6-2/TRBV6-3 - TGTGCCAGCAGTCACCCGGGACTTAGGGAGTACAATGAGCAGTTCTTC CASSHPGLREYNEQFF
TRBJ2-3 TRBD2 TRBV7-2 - TGTGCCAGCAGGTCTAAGGCTAGCGGGCTGTCGGACACAGATACGCAGTATTTT CASRSKASGLSDTDTQYF
TRBJ1-4 - TRBV5-4 - TGTGCCAGCAGCTTGGCAGGGAGGAGGAATGAAAAACTGTTTTTT CASSLAGRRNEKLFF
TRBJ2-7 TRBD2 TRBV7-2 once TGTGCCAGCAGCCATAGACTAGCGGGAGCCCAACCCTACGAGCAGTACTTC CASSHRLAGAQPYEQYF
TRBJ1-2 - TRBV30 - TGTGCCTGGAGGGTAACAGGGAGTAACTATGGCTACACCTTC CAWRVTGSNYGYTF
TRBJ2-7 - TRBV7-2 - TGTGCCAGCAGCCGTCCTAACCACGAGCAGTACTTC CASSRPNHEQYF
TRBJ1-4 - TRBV19 once TGTGCCAGTAGTATGAGGAGGGCGGTTCAAGGTGAAAAACTGTTTTTT CASSMRRAVQGEKLFF